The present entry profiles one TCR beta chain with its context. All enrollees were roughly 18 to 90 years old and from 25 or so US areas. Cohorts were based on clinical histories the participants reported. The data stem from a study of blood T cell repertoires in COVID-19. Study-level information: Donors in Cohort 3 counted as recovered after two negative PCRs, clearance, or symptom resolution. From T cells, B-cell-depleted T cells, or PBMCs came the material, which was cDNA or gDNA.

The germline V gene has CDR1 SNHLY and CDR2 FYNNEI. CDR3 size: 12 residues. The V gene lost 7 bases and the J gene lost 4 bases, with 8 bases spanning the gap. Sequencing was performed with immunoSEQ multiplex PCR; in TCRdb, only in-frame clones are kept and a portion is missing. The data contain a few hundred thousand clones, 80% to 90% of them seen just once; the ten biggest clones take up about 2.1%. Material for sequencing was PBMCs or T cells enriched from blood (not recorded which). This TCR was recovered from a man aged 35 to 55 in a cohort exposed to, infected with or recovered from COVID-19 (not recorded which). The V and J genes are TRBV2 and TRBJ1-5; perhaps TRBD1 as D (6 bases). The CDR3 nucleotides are TGTGCCAGCACAGGGGATAATCAGCCCCAGCATTTT. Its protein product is CASTGDNQPQHF.